One sample yielded the 20 T cell receptor beta chains listed below, sequenced in a study of Tregs in tolerant kidney transplant recipients. Mixed chimerism was transient after nonmyeloablative marrow transplants from related graft donors. Profiled with immunoSEQ multiplex PCR; TCRdb holds only in-frame clones, not every one. The sample includes under 35,000 clones. Source: CD4+ T cells from blood (PBMCs), taken 24 months after the transplant. Every receptor here comes from a human patient who received a combined kidney and bone marrow transplant. Some of the T cells might come from the graft donor.

Worth noting for this clone: The read halts 3 residues ahead of the CDR3 end, with the missing end drawn from the germline J gene. V gene TRBV5-1 combines with J gene TRBJ2-1; 12 positions match TRBD2. Germline trimming cut 5 bases from V and 9 bases from J; bases unmatched to any gene: 6. Germline assignment: CDR1 SGHRS and CDR2 YFSETQ. The CDR3 has 14 amino acids. CDR3 sequence reads: CASSLTSGSIEQFF. The CDR3 DNA, read in part, is TGCGCCAGCAGTCTGACTAGCGGGAGTATTGAG.

A word on this clone: Read coverage stops 3 residues before the CDR3 terminus; the germline J gene supplies the remainder. The chain joins TRBV18 to TRBJ2-5; 8 bases align to TRBD1. Germline V gene sequence: CDR1 KGHSH, CDR2 LQKENI. The J segment lost 1 base and the V segment lost 3 bases, leaving 7 bases of the junction unmatched. The CDR3 extends over 16 amino acids. Partial CDR3 DNA: TGTGCCAGCTCACCGTATTCCGGGACAGGCCAAGAGACC. Translation gives CASSPYSGTGQET. The entire CDR3 protein reads CASSPYSGTGQETQYF.

Worth noting for this clone: The read is 3 residues too short to cover the CDR3 end, so that end is filled in from the germline J gene. The V and J genes are TRBV29-1 and TRBJ2-2; D remains unclear. Trimming left V 7 bases short and J 2 bases short, with 17 bases between. CDR1 and CDR2 (germline): SQVTM, ANQGSEA. CDR3 length equals 15 residues. The chain's CDR3 is CSARPAGANTGELFF. The sequenced part of the CDR3 DNA is TGCAGCGCACGACCGGCAGGAGCTAACACCGGGGAG.

About this clone: The sequenced fragment ends 3 residues before the CDR3 boundary, so the rest is inferred from the germline J gene. The chain links TRBV11-2 to TRBJ2-7, with D tentatively TRBD2 (5 bases). Germline CDR1 SGHAT, CDR2 FQNNGV. V gave up 5 bases and J gave up 1 base, with 12 bases separating them. This CDR3 comprises 14 residues. The part of the CDR3 DNA that was read is TGTGCCAGCAGCCCCGTTCGGGGATCCTACGAG. Translation gives CASSPVRGSYE. Given in full, the CDR3 is CASSPVRGSYEQYF.

To note about this clone: The read finishes 3 residues shy of the CDR3 end, and the germline J gene is used to complete it. The rearrangement links TRBV7-6 to TRBJ1-2, with D hard to call. CDR3 size: 13 residues. With 0 bases removed from V and 7 bases from J, the gap between germline ends came to 9 bases. Germline assignment: CDR1 SGHVS and CDR2 FNYEAQ. The CDR3 protein is CASSLAFGGGYTF. The covered CDR3 bases are TGTGCCAGCAGCTTAGCGTTCGGTGGTGGC.

Comment on this clone: The CDR3 end lies 3 residues beyond the end of the read and is filled in from the germline J gene. V is TRBV5-1 and J is TRBJ1-5, with 9 nucleotides matching TRBD1. This CDR3 comprises 15 residues. V was pared by 5 bases and J by 5 bases, with 8 bases of the junction left unmatched. The germline gives CDR1 SGHRS, CDR2 YFSETQ. The covered CDR3 bases are TGCGCCAGCAGGGAAGGGACAGGGAATCATCAGCCC. This encodes CASREGTGNHQP. The full CDR3 reads CASREGTGNHQPQHF.

In the case of this clone: The read ends 3 residues shy of where the CDR3 ends; the end is completed using the germline J gene. The chain couples TRBV13 to TRBJ2-7; TRBD1 is a possible D gene (6 bases). The CDR3 runs to 14 residues. Looked up from germline, CDR1 is PRHDT and CDR2 is FYEKMQ (reference sequence). The V end lost 3 bases, the J end lost 1 base, and 10 bases lay between the germline ends. CDR3 DNA, as far as it was read: TGTGCCAGCAGCTTTCGAGGGACATCCTACGAG. It is translated as CASSFRGTSYE. The full CDR3 protein reads CASSFRGTSYEQYF.

Notes on this clone: The CDR3 end falls 3 residues outside the read, so it is completed with the germline J gene. This sequence joins TRBV5-1 and TRBJ2-1, with 14 bases lining up with TRBD2. CDR1 SGHRS and CDR2 YFSETQ come from the germline V gene. The junction had 9 bases not matched to a gene; V was cut back by 4 bases and J by 6 bases. The CDR3 sequence is 17 residues long. This CDR3 reads CASSKGLAGVTSNEQFF. The DNA read from the CDR3 is TGCGCCAGCAGCAAGGGACTAGCGGGAGTTACATCCAATGAG.

The CDR3 reads CAIRDSPGELFF. Partial CDR3 DNA: TGTGCCATCAGGGACTCCCCCGGGGAG. The V gene is TRBV2, the J gene TRBJ2-2; D is perhaps TRBD2 (6 bases). The CDR3 end lies 3 residues beyond the end of the read and is filled in from the germline J gene. This CDR3 contains 12 residues. V lost 10 bases to trimming and J lost 6 bases, with 12 bases between them. Germline V gene sequence: CDR1 SNHLY, CDR2 FYNNEI.

About this clone itself: The read ends 3 residues before the CDR3 terminus; that terminus is restored from the germline J gene. This chain joins TRBV20-1 and TRBJ2-7, with TRBD2 matching over 9 bases. CDR1 is DFQATT and CDR2 is SNEGSKA in the germline V gene (reference sequence). V was clipped by 5 bases and J by 3 bases; unmatched bases: 11. The CDR3 sequence is 15 residues long. The CDR3: CSAPGWGSGSYEQYF. The covered CDR3 bases are TGCAGTGCTCCGGGTTGGGGTAGCGGGAGCTACGAG.

On this clone: Mismatch with germline at one junction end may stem from a read error. The read comes to an end 3 residues before the CDR3 does, leaving the germline J gene to fill in the end. The chain combines TRBV7-2 with TRBJ2-1, with a tentative D call TRBD2 (6 bases). The germline V gene has CDR1 SGHTA and CDR2 FQGNSA. CDR3 length equals 14 residues. The DNA read from the CDR3 is TGTGCCAGCGGCTTTAGCGGATCCTACAATGAG. Its translation: CASGFSGSYNE. The entire CDR3 reads CASGFSGSYNEQFF.

On this clone itself: The CDR3 end is not reached by the read, which stops 3 residues before it; the germline J gene fills it in. The chain employs TRBV5-1 and TRBJ1-6, with D uncertain. Germline CDR1 and CDR2: SGHRS and YFSETQ. There are 15 residues in the CDR3. With 2 bases removed from V and 3 bases from J, the gap between germline ends came to 9 bases. The CDR3 DNA, read in part, is TGCGCCAGCAGCTTAGGCCCCGACTATAATTCACCC. This translates into CASSLGPDYNSP. The whole CDR3 reads CASSLGPDYNSPLHF.

Of note for this clone: The read ends 3 residues shy of where the CDR3 ends; the end is completed using the germline J gene. This chain joins TRBV19 and TRBJ2-7; D possibly corresponds to TRBD2 (6 bases). V lost 2 bases to trimming and J lost 5 bases, with 13 bases between them. From germline, CDR1 is LNHDA and CDR2 SQIVND (reference sequence). This CDR3 is 14 amino acids long. The sequenced part of the CDR3 DNA is TGTGCCAGTAGTATACGCCTAGCGATCCACGAG. Translation gives CASSIRLAIHE. The entire CDR3 sequence reads CASSIRLAIHEQYF. The full variable domain, its missing parts supplied by reference TRBV19 and TRBJ2-7, is DGGITQSPKYLFRKEGQNVTLSCEQNLNHDAMYWYRQDPGQGLRLIYYSQIVNDFQKGDIAEGYSVSREKKESFPLTVTSAQKNPTAFYLCASSIRLAIHEQYFGPGTRLTVT.

In the case of this clone: The read terminates 3 residues before the CDR3 end, so the remaining end is supplied by the germline J gene. The chain has TRBV18 and TRBJ2-7; TRBD1 aligns across 8 bases. CDR3 length: 14 amino acids. Germline trimming cut 3 bases from V and 5 bases from J; bases unmatched to any gene: 6. Germline V gives CDR1 KGHSH, CDR2 LQKENI. The CDR3: CASSPGTGLNEQYF. The sequenced CDR3 bases are TGTGCCAGCTCACCTGGGACAGGTTTAAACGAG.

On this clone: Coverage ceases 3 residues before the CDR3 finishes, and the germline J gene fills in the end. The chain joins TRBV2 to TRBJ1-5; the D is unclear. V lost 2 bases and J lost 6, with 8 bases in between. In germline, CDR1 is SNHLY, CDR2 FYNNEI. The CDR3 has 13 amino acids. The part of the CDR3 DNA that was read is TGTGCCAGCAGTGAAAACCAGGTTCAGCCC. Protein product: CASSENQVQP. In full, the CDR3 is CASSENQVQPQHF.

Notes on this clone: The sequenced fragment ends 3 residues before the CDR3 boundary, so the rest is inferred from the germline J gene. This chain uses TRBV5-6 with TRBJ1-1; D gene uncertain. Trimming cost V 2 bases and J 2 bases, with 10 bases left between them. The CDR3 has 14 amino acids. Per the germline V gene, CDR1 is SGHDT and CDR2 is YYEEEE. The CDR3 sequence is CASSLRRLNTEAFF. The sequenced part of the CDR3 DNA is TGTGCCAGCAGCTTACGCAGGCTTAACACTGAA.

As regards this clone: The read ends 3 residues shy of where the CDR3 ends; the end is completed using the germline J gene. The chain has TRBV10-1 and TRBJ2-5; 9 bases match TRBD2. Germline V gene sequence: CDR1 WNHNN, CDR2 SYGVQD (reference sequence). CDR3 length: 19 residues. Losses at the gene ends were 0 bases for V and 5 bases for J; bases not matched to a gene: 16. The CDR3 loop is CASSESSGRDGHAWETQYF. CDR3 DNA, as far as it was read: TGCGCCAGCAGTGAGTCTAGCGGGAGAGACGGTCATGCGTGGGAGACC.

On this clone: The read stops 3 residues short of the end of the CDR3; the missing end is completed from the germline J gene. The rearrangement links TRBV5-1 to TRBJ2-3; TRBD1 might be the D (5 bases). The germline V gene has CDR1 SGHRS and CDR2 YFSETQ. Trimming took 0 bases from V and 4 from J, leaving 9 bases between them. The CDR3 contains 14 residues. This CDR3 is CASSLAQVPDTQYF. CDR3 bases read: TGCGCCAGCAGCTTGGCACAGGTCCCAGATACG.

As to this clone: Read sequence stops 3 residues before the CDR3 end, and the germline J gene provides the missing end. The chain uses TRBV5-6 and TRBJ2-2; 9 positions match TRBD1. This CDR3 has 14 amino acids. CDR1 and CDR2 from the germline V gene are SGHDT and YYEEEE. CDR3 bases read: TGTGCCAGCAGCGCCCGGGACAGGGTCGATAGG. This gives the protein CASSARDRVDR. The whole CDR3 reads CASSARDRVDRLFF. The whole variable domain, filled in from reference TRBV5-6 and TRBJ2-2, reads DAGVTQSPTHLIKTRGQQVTLRCSPKSGHDTVSWYQQALGQGPQFIFQYYEEEERQRGNFPDRFSGHQFPNYSSELNVNALLLGDSALYLCASSARDRVDRLFFGEGSRLTVL.

About this clone: The read halts 3 residues ahead of the CDR3 end, with the missing end drawn from the germline J gene. This chain uses TRBV4-2 with TRBJ2-7; TRBD2 matches 12 bases. V shed 4 bases and J 4 bases; nucleotides not matched to a gene: 17. The germline CDR1 and CDR2 sequences are LGHNA and YNFKEQ. The CDR3 extends over 19 amino acids. The DNA read from the CDR3 is TGTGCCAGCAGCCTTCTTATAGGGACTAGCGGGTTCGAACGTTACGAG. Protein product: CASSLLIGTSGFERYE. From start to end, the CDR3 is CASSLLIGTSGFERYEQYF.